These 32 T cell receptor beta chains came from one sample sequenced in a study of blood T cell repertoires in COVID-19. Measured with immunoSEQ multiplex PCR; TCRdb has only the in-frame clones, and not every one. In the table there are some 17,000 clones, approximately 90% of which are singletons. The sample consisted of peripheral blood. The source is a man aged 55 to 70 with active COVID-19.

The V call is TRBV28, the J call TRBJ2-7, with D perhaps TRBD1 (6 bases). Germline V gene data show CDR1 as MDHEN and CDR2 as SYDVKM. CDR3 size: 14 residues. V was shortened by 7 bases and J by 0 bases, with 13 bases between the two germline ends. DNA of the CDR3: TGTGCCAGCACAAAACCGACAGGCTCCTACGAGCAGTACTTC. Translating gives CASTKPTGSYEQYF.

The chain carries TRBV27 and TRBJ2-7, with 7 positions matching TRBD1. CDR1 MNHEY and CDR2 SMNVEV come from the germline V gene (reference sequence). Trimming took 5 bases from V and 6 from J; bases not matched to a gene: 10. The length of the CDR3 is 14 residues. DNA for the CDR3: TGTGCCAGCAGTCCCCTGGACAGGTGGGGCGAGCAGTACGTC. This codes for CASSPLDRWGEQYV.

V usage is TRBV21-1 and J usage is TRBJ1-5; the table calls TRBD1, which could not be checked here. TRBV21-1 corresponds to a pseudogene. This CDR3 is 17 amino acids long. DNA of the CDR3: TGTGCCAGCAGCGACCCAGGACAGGGGAATAGCAATCAGCCCCAGCATTTT. Translating gives CASSDPGQGNSNQPQHF.

J is TRBJ2-7 and V is TRBV2; tentatively, D is TRBD2 (6 bases). Germline CDR1 and CDR2: SNHLY and FYNNEI. This CDR3 has 12 amino acids. V was clipped by 8 bases and J by 0 bases, with 8 bases between them. CDR3 in amino acids: CASGGSSYEQYF. The CDR3 region has the DNA TGTGCCAGCGGGGGGAGCTCCTACGAGCAGTACTTC. Supplemented by reference TRBV2 and TRBJ2-7, the full variable domain reads EPEVTQTPSHQVTQMGQEVILRCVPISNHLYFYWYRQILGQKVEFLVSFYNNEISEKSEIFDDQFSVERPDGSNFTLKIRSTKLEDSAMYFCASGGSSYEQYFGPGTRLTVT.

The genes are TRBV5-1 and TRBJ2-1; 7 bases fit TRBD1. V lost 5 bases to trimming and J lost 7 bases; unmatched junction nucleotides: 27. CDR1 and CDR2 from the germline V gene are SGHRS and YFSETQ. The CDR3 contains 20 residues. CDR3 protein: CASREPGSLGDRSGENEQFF. The DNA of the CDR3 is TGCGCCAGCAGGGAGCCGGGCAGCCTGGGGGACAGAAGTGGGGAGAATGAGCAGTTCTTC. The full variable domain, completed using reference TRBV5-1 and TRBJ2-1, is KAGVTQTPRYLIKTRGQQVTLSCSPISGHRSVSWYQQTPGQGLQFLFEYFSETQRNKGNFPGRFSGRQFSNSRSEMNVSTLELGDSALYLCASREPGSLGDRSGENEQFFGPGTRLTVL.

The chain carries TRBV5-4 and TRBJ2-2, with D uncertain. Trimming removed 2 bases from V and 7 bases from J, with 12 bases in between. The germline gives CDR1 SGHNT, CDR2 YYREEE (reference sequence). This CDR3 is built from 14 residues. The CDR3 protein is CASSFGFTGGELFF. The CDR3 DNA is TGTGCCAGCAGCTTTGGTTTTACTGGCGGGGAGCTGTTTTTT.

CDR3: CATSANKNTGELFF. CDR3 bases: TGTGCCACCAGTGCGAACAAGAACACCGGGGAGCTGTTTTTT. V usage is TRBV24-1 and J usage is TRBJ2-2, with D unclear. CDR3 length: 14 amino acids. The germline CDR1 and CDR2 sequences are KGHDR and SFDVKD. V shed 5 bases and J shed 1 base, with 7 bases lying between them.

The chain carries TRBV4-2 and TRBJ2-7, with 9 bases lining up with TRBD2. Losses at the gene ends were 4 bases for V and 4 bases for J; bases not matched to a gene: 8. This CDR3 has 15 residues. Germline lookup yields CDR1 LGHNA and CDR2 YNFKEQ. This CDR3 reads CASSRERGAGYEQYF. Here the CDR3 DNA reads TGTGCCAGCAGCCGCGAGCGGGGGGCTGGGTACGAGCAGTACTTC.

The genes are TRBV7-9 and TRBJ1-2, with TRBD1 matching over 8 bases. V shed 2 bases, J shed 6 bases, and the junction held 2 bases outside the gene matches. The CDR3 consists of 13 residues. The germline V gene encodes CDR1 SEHNR and CDR2 FQNEAQ (reference sequence). The CDR3: CASSLLQGDGYTF. CDR3 DNA sequence: TGTGCCAGCAGCTTACTACAGGGGGATGGCTACACCTTC.

This chain connects TRBV5-5 to TRBJ2-7; 14 bases line up with TRBD2. The CDR3 contains 16 residues. CDR1 and CDR2 (germline): SGHKS, YYEKEE (reference sequence). With 0 bases clipped from V and 2 bases from J, the junction kept 1 base outside the gene matches. This chain's CDR3 is CASSLVTSGGAYEQYF. DNA for the CDR3: TGTGCCAGCAGCTTGGTGACTAGCGGGGGGGCCTACGAGCAGTACTTC.

The table lists this clone with a count of one. This chain uses TRBV24-1 with TRBJ1-1; 7 bases agree with TRBD1. V shed 0 bases and J 1 base; nucleotides not matched to a gene: 4. The CDR3 has 16 amino acids. The germline CDR1 and CDR2 sequences are KGHDR and SFDVKD. CDR3 sequence reads: CATSDLGTEQNTEAFF. In nucleotides, the CDR3 is TGTGCCACCAGTGATTTGGGGACAGAGCAGAACACTGAAGCTTTCTTT.

This chain joins TRBV23-1 and TRBJ2-6, with D maybe TRBD1 (5 bases). TRBV23-1 is designated an ORF whose function remains uncertain. The CDR3 spans 18 residues. The V end was cut by 4 bases, the J end by 4 bases, with 20 bases between. CDR3 DNA sequence: TGCGCCAGCAGTCCTCCTCCGAACCAGGGTTCCGGGGCCAACGTCCTGACTTTC. It encodes CASSPPPNQGSGANVLTF.

The chain employs TRBV7-3 and TRBJ2-1; 8 bases line up with TRBD2. Per germline, CDR1 SGHTA and CDR2 FQGTGA. The CDR3 has 17 amino acids. With 5 bases clipped from V and 5 bases from J, the junction kept 14 bases outside the gene matches. The CDR3 DNA sequence: TGTGCCAGCAGCCCCCGCCGACTAGCGAGCGGGAACAATGAGCAGTTCTTC. Protein sequence: CASSPRRLASGNNEQFF.

The gene calls are TRBV5-1 and TRBJ1-5; tentatively, D is TRBD1 (6 bases). V lost 4 bases, J lost 5 bases, and 13 bases lay in between. This CDR3 is built from 14 residues. Germline V CDR1 and CDR2: SGHRS, YFSETQ. As DNA, the CDR3 is TGCGCCAGCAGCCCAGACAGGATTGATCAGCCCCAGCATTTT. Its protein product is CASSPDRIDQPQHF.

This chain links TRBV7-2 with TRBJ1-6; the D is unclear. The CDR3 length is 14 residues. V was pared by 5 bases and J by 8 bases, with 13 bases between. Germline V gene sequence: CDR1 SGHTA, CDR2 FQGNSA. The CDR3, as DNA: TGTGCCAGCAGCCTACCTCGTCCTTATTCACCCCTCCACTTT. Amino acids: CASSLPRPYSPLHF.

V and J are TRBV5-4 and TRBJ2-5; no clear D. The CDR3 extends over 11 amino acids. Per germline, CDR1 SGHNT and CDR2 YYREEE (reference sequence). Trimming left V 5 bases short and J 7 bases short, with 9 bases between. The CDR3 DNA is TGTGCCAGCAGTAATAGTGGGACCCAGTACTTC. This gives the protein CASSNSGTQYF. The whole variable domain, remainder taken from reference TRBV5-4 and TRBJ2-5, is ETGVTQSPTHLIKTRGQQVTLRCSSQSGHNTVSWYQQALGQGPQFIFQYYREEENGRGNFPPRFSGLQFPNYSSELNVNALELDDSALYLCASSNSGTQYFGPGTRLLVL.

J is TRBJ1-3 and V is TRBV9; maybe TRBD1 (5 bases). Trimming stripped 0 bases from V and 2 bases from J, with 6 bases between. From germline, CDR1 is SGDLS and CDR2 YYNGEE. This CDR3 region has 14 residues. The DNA of the CDR3 is TGTGCCAGCAGCGTAGAAGGGGCTGGAAACACCATATATTTT. Its protein product is CASSVEGAGNTIYF.

The chain employs TRBV23-1 and TRBJ2-5, with D uncertain. TRBV23-1 is labeled an ORF, and its function is uncertain. The CDR3 consists of 13 residues. V was clipped by 5 bases and J by 5 bases, with 12 bases between them. The chain's CDR3 is CASSAPEVETQYF. The CDR3 nucleotides read TGCGCCAGCAGTGCTCCAGAGGTGGAGACCCAGTACTTC.

The chain has TRBV29-1 and TRBJ2-7; 10 bases map to TRBD2. CDR1 and CDR2 from the germline V gene are SQVTM and ANQGSEA. This CDR3 comprises 14 residues. V shed 4 bases and J 2 bases; nucleotides not matched to a gene: 5. Here the CDR3 reads CSVVVAGGAYEQYF. The CDR3 DNA follows: TGCAGCGTTGTTGTAGCGGGGGGCGCCTACGAGCAGTACTTC.

This clone appeared once. The chain couples TRBV5-1 to TRBJ1-3; D remains ambiguous. Germline lookup yields CDR1 SGHRS and CDR2 YFSETQ. Trimming removed 5 bases from V and 2 bases from J, with 8 bases in between. The CDR3 is made up of 13 amino acids. This CDR3 is CASRAQTGNTIYF. The CDR3 DNA sequence: TGCGCCAGCAGGGCCCAGACTGGAAACACCATATATTTT.

J is TRBJ2-2 and V is TRBV24-1; TRBD1 matches 10 bases. Germline V CDR1 and CDR2: KGHDR, SFDVKD. The length of the CDR3 is 17 residues. Trimming cost V 2 bases and J 1 base; bases outside gene matches: 3. The CDR3 here is CATSDWTGGRNTGELFF. The CDR3 DNA reads TGTGCCACCAGTGATTGGACAGGGGGGAGGAACACCGGGGAGCTGTTTTTT.

J is TRBJ2-7 and V is TRBV11-3; no definite D call. Looked up from germline, CDR1 is SGHNT and CDR2 is YENEEA. This CDR3 contains 13 residues. The germline V and J ends were trimmed by 3 bases and 1 base, with 7 bases remaining between them. CDR3 bases: TGTGCCAGCAGCTTTGGCCAATCCTACGAGCAGTACGTC. It yields the protein CASSFGQSYEQYV.

The CDR3 DNA reads TGTGCCAGCAGCTTGGTTCACAGGGACTCCTACGAGCAGTACTTC. This encodes CASSLVHRDSYEQYF. The chain recombines TRBV5-4 with TRBJ2-7, with D perhaps matching TRBD1 (6 bases). The length of the CDR3 is 15 residues. Trimming cost V 0 bases and J 0 bases, with 10 bases left between them. Looked up from germline, CDR1 is SGHNT and CDR2 is YYREEE (reference sequence).

The rearrangement uses TRBV19 and TRBJ1-1, with D unclear. Germline V gene data show CDR1 as LNHDA and CDR2 as SQIVND (reference sequence). Deletions cut 3 bases from V and 3 bases from J, with 14 bases between. This CDR3 is built from 15 residues. The CDR3 sequence is CASSILIPRDTEAFF. In DNA, the CDR3 is TGTGCCAGTAGTATTCTTATCCCCCGGGACACTGAAGCTTTCTTT.

This chain joins TRBV4-1 and TRBJ2-2; weak D call: TRBD2 (6 bases). CDR3 length: 16 amino acids. V lost 0 bases to trimming and J lost 0 bases, with 8 bases between them. The germline V gene has CDR1 MGHRA and CDR2 YSYEKL. The CDR3 coding sequence is TGCGCCAGCAGCCAAGAGTCGGGGGCGAACACCGGGGAGCTGTTTTTT. Translating it yields CASSQESGANTGELFF.

The chain couples TRBV5-6 to TRBJ2-2; D is perhaps TRBD2 (7 bases). The germline CDR1 and CDR2 sequences are SGHDT and YYEEEE. The CDR3 contains 17 residues. The V end was cut by 5 bases, the J end by 0 bases, with 17 bases between. The CDR3 DNA reads TGTGCCAGCAGGGAAGGGGGGGGCCCTACGAACACCGGGGAGCTGTTTTTT. Amino acids: CASREGGGPTNTGELFF.

The sample holds one count of this clone. The rearrangement uses TRBV10-3 and TRBJ2-3, with TRBD2 matching over 10 bases. Trimming cost V 6 bases and J 2 bases; bases outside gene matches: 5. Per the germline V gene, CDR1 is ENHRY and CDR2 is SYGVKD. The CDR3 spans 15 residues. The CDR3 DNA reads TGTGCCATCAGCCTAGCGGGGGCCGTCACAGATACGCAGTATTTT. It specifies CAISLAGAVTDTQYF.

V usage is TRBV19 and J usage is TRBJ2-7; 8 bases align to TRBD1. V shed 6 bases, J shed 2 bases, and the junction held 9 bases outside the gene matches. The CDR3 is 15 amino acids. Per the germline V gene, CDR1 is LNHDA and CDR2 is SQIVND (reference sequence). The CDR3 DNA follows: TGTGCCAGTAGGCGATCGACAGGGGTTGCCTACGAGCAGTACTTC. This sequence encodes CASRRSTGVAYEQYF.

The CDR3: CASSEKASGGLNEQFF. The DNA of the CDR3 is TGTGCCAGCAGTGAAAAGGCTAGCGGGGGCCTCAATGAGCAGTTCTTC. This chain connects TRBV2 to TRBJ2-1; 10 bases fit TRBD2. CDR1 and CDR2 from the germline V gene are SNHLY and FYNNEI. With V trimmed by 2 bases and J by 6 bases, 7 bases remained unmatched. The CDR3 covers 16 residues.

This sequence joins TRBV19 and TRBJ2-5, with TRBD2 identical over 7 bases. J was trimmed by 1 base and V by 4 bases; bases with no gene match: 12. The CDR3 consists of 17 residues. Germline CDR1 is LNHDA and CDR2 is SQIVND (reference sequence). The CDR3 region has the DNA TGTGCCAGTAGTACACAGGACGGGAGGTACCGCCAAGAGACCCAGTACTTC. This encodes CASSTQDGRYRQETQYF.

The V call is TRBV6-6, the J call TRBJ1-1; 7 positions match TRBD1. J lost 6 bases, V lost 3 bases, and 7 bases had no gene match. The CDR3 totals 14 residues. Per germline, CDR1 MNHNY and CDR2 SVGAGI (reference sequence). The CDR3 DNA follows: TGTGCCAGCAGTTATCTCAGGGGGGCCGCTGAAGCTTTCTTT. Translated: CASSYLRGAAEAFF.

This chain connects TRBV6-6 to TRBJ2-3; the match to TRBD1 covers 11 bases. This CDR3 is built from 14 residues. Germline lookup yields CDR1 MNHNY and CDR2 SVGAGI (reference sequence). The V and J ends lost 5 bases and 6 bases, in that order; junction bases with no gene match: 4. The CDR3 is CASSPDRGLDTQYF. CDR3 sequence (DNA): TGTGCCAGCAGTCCGGACAGGGGGCTGGATACGCAGTATTTT.